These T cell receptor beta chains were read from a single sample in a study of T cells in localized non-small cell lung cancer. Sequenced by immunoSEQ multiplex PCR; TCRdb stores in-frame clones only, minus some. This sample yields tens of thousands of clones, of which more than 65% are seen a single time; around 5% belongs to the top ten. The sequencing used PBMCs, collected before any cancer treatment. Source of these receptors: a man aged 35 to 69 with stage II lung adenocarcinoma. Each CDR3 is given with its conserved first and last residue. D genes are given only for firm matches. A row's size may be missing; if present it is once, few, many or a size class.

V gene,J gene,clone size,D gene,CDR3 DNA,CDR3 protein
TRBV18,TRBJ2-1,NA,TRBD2,TGTGCCAGCTCTTACGGACTAGCGGGTCAGAGCAATGAGCAGTTCTTC,CASSYGLAGQSNEQFF
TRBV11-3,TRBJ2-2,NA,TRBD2,TGTGCCAGCAGCCAACTAGCGGGAGGCACCGGGGAGCTGTTTTTT,CASSQLAGGTGELFF
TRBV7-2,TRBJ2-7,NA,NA,TGTGCCAGCAGCCTAGCCCGGGGGACAATCTCCTACGAGCAGTACTTC,CASSLARGTISYEQYF
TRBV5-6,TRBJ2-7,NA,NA,TGTGCCAGCAGCTTGGAGGAATGGAGCGAGCAGTACTTC,CASSLEEWSEQYF
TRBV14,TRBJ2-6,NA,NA,TGTGCCAGCAGCTGGACAGCTCCCTCTGGGGCCAACGTCCTGACTTTC,CASSWTAPSGANVLTF
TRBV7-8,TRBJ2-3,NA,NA,TGTGCCAGCAGCTTAGGGACAGCTAGCACAGATACGCAGTATTTT,CASSLGTASTDTQYF
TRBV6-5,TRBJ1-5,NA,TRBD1,TGTGCCAGCAGTTTGACCGGGACAGTAAATCAGCCCCAGCATTTT,CASSLTGTVNQPQHF
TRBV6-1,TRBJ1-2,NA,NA,TGTGCCACGACAGTGATGGTGGGGGCTAACTATGGCTACACCTTC,CATTVMVGANYGYTF
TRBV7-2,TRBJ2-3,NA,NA,TGTGCCAGCAGCTACCCAAGCACAGATACGCAGTATTTT,CASSYPSTDTQYF
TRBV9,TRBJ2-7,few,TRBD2,TGTGCCAGCAGCGCTTCGGGACTAGCGGGAGAGCAGTACTTC,CASSASGLAGEQYF
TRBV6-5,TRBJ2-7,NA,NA,TGTGCCAGCAGTTACAACGGAGGGACAGCTTCCTACGAGCAGTACTTC,CASSYNGGTASYEQYF
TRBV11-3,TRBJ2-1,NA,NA,TGTGCCAGCAGCCCCGGACGGGTCTCCTACAATGAGCAGTTCTTC,CASSPGRVSYNEQFF
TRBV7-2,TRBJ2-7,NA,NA,TGTGCCAGCAGCTTAGTGGGGGCTTCCTACGAGCAGTACTTC,CASSLVGASYEQYF
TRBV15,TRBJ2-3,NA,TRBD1,TGTGCCACCAGCAGGACCGGGACAGGGTCAGATACGCAGTATTTT,CATSRTGTGSDTQYF
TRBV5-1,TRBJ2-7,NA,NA,TGCGCCAGCAGCTTTGTATTAGGGGGCTACGAGCAGTACTTC,CASSFVLGGYEQYF
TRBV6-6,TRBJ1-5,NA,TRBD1,TGTGCCAGCAGTTACGGGACAGCTTATAGCAATCAGCCCCAGCATTTT,CASSYGTAYSNQPQHF
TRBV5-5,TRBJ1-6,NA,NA,TGTGCCAGCAGCTTGCTGTGGGATTCACCCCTCCACTTT,CASSLLWDSPLHF
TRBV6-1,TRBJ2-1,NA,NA,TGTGCCAGCAGTGAAGGGTCCTCCTACAATGAGCAGTTCTTC,CASSEGSSYNEQFF
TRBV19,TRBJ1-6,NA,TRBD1,TGTGCCAGTAGTACCGGGACAGCTAATTCACCCCTCCACTTT,CASSTGTANSPLHF
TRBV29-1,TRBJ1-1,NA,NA,TGCAGCGCCGTGGGGATACTGAACACTGAAGCTTTCTTT,CSAVGILNTEAFF
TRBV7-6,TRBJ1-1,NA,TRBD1,TGTGCCAGCAGCGAAGACAGGGGGCGCCCAGGGAACACTGAAGCTTTCTTT,CASSEDRGRPGNTEAFF
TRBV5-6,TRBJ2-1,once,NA,TGTGCCAGCTCTTCCCCCCCCCGGGGTTACAATGAGCAGTTCTTC,CASSSPPRGYNEQFF
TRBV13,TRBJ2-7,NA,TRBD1,TGTGCCAGCAGCTTAACAGGGGACTACGAGCAGTACTTC,CASSLTGDYEQYF
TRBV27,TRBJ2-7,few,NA,TGTGCCAGCACTCCCCTAGGGACCGACTACGAGCAGTACTTC,CASTPLGTDYEQYF
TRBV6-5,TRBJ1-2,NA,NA,TGTGCCAGCAGTCTTTGGGGGGATGGCTACACCTTC,CASSLWGDGYTF
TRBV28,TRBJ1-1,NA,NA,TGTGCCAGCAGTTCCCCCGGACGGAACACTGAAGCTTTCTTT,CASSSPGRNTEAFF
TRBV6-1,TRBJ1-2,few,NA,TGTGCCAGCAGTGAGTGGGGGAGGGGGTATTATGGCTACACCTTC,CASSEWGRGYYGYTF
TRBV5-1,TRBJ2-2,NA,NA,TGCGCCAGCAGCTCTCAATACGGGGAGCTGTTTTTT,CASSSQYGELFF
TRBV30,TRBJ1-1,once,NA,TGTGCCTGGAGGGCGGGGCTCAAAGAGGCTTTCTTT,CAWRAGLKEAFF
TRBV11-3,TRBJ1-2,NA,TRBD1,TGTGCCAGCAGCCCTATCGGGACAGGGACTTATGGCTACACCTTC,CASSPIGTGTYGYTF
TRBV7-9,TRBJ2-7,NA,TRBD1,TGTGCCAGCAGCCCCTACGACAGGGCCCCGGGGCAGTACTTC,CASSPYDRAPGQYF
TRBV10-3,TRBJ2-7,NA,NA,TGTGCCATCAAATCCAGTGGAGGGGCCTACGAGCAGTACTTC,CAIKSSGGAYEQYF
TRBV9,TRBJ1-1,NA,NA,TGTGCCAGCAGCCCCTCCGGGTTGAACACTGAAGCTTTCTTT,CASSPSGLNTEAFF
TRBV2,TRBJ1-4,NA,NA,TGTGCCAGCCGGGACAATGAAAAACTGTTTTTT,CASRDNEKLFF
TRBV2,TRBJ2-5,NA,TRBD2,TGTGCCAGCGGGGGAGGCGGGAGATCCCAAGAGACCCAGTACTTC,CASGGGGRSQETQYF
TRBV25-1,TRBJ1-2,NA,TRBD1,TGTGCCAGCAGTCCCGGGACAGTCTATGGCTACACCTTC,CASSPGTVYGYTF
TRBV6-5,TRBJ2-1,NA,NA,TGTGCCAGCAGTTACTCAGGGGGAGAGCAGTTCTTC,CASSYSGGEQFF
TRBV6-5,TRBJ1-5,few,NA,TGTGCCAGCAGTTATTCAGCAGACAATCAGCCCCAGCATTTT,CASSYSADNQPQHF
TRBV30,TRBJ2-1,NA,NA,TGTGCCTGGATGGGGGGACTTACTGGTGAGCAGTTCTTC,CAWMGGLTGEQFF
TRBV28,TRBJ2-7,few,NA,TGTGCCAGCAGTTCTACCGGGGGTGCCATTATCTTTTTCTTC,CASSSTGGAIIFFF
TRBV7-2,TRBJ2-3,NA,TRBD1,TGTGCCAGCAGCTTCGGGACAGGGAAGTTGTGGCCAGATACGCAGTATTTT,CASSFGTGKLWPDTQYF
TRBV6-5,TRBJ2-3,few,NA,TGTGCCAGCAGTTACTACGGCTCCACCACAGATACGCAGTATTTT,CASSYYGSTTDTQYF
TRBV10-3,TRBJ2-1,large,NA,TGTGCCATCAGTGTGGGGAATGAGCAGTTCTTC,CAISVGNEQFF
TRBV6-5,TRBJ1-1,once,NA,TGTGCCAGCAGCGTAGGACAGAACACTGAAGCTTTCTTT,CASSVGQNTEAFF
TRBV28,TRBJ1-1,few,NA,TGTGCCAGCAGCCGGAACACTGAAGCTTTCTTT,CASSRNTEAFF